This T cell receptor beta chain is from a study of blood T cell repertoires in COVID-19. Background on the study: From the United States, Italy and Spain came samples of acute and convalescent COVID-19. From T cells, B-cell-depleted T cells, or PBMCs came the material, which was cDNA or gDNA.

In the study's own analysis: Researchers report that nucleated cell counts were estimated from reference gene primer amplification. Sequencing was performed with immunoSEQ multiplex PCR; in TCRdb, only in-frame clones are kept and a portion is missing. The DNA was the basis for D and trimming; V, J and clone size are from that table. The sample gives around 210,000 clones, around four fifths of which show up once; around 0.93% is in the top ten. The CDR3 is 16 amino acids. The germline V gene has CDR1 LNHDA and CDR2 SQIVND (reference sequence). Losses at the gene ends were 0 bases for V and 4 bases for J; bases not matched to a gene: 4.

This chain uses TRBV19 with TRBJ2-1; 9 bases agree with TRBD2. This clonotype originated in a man aged 60 to 69 with COVID-19, enrolled during active disease. Sequencing used peripheral blood. The CDR3 DNA follows: TGTGCCAGTAGTATAGATAGTACTAGCGGGTACAATGAGCAGTTCTTC. Protein sequence: CASSIDSTSGYNEQFF. Complete variable domain (other parts from reference TRBV19 and TRBJ2-1): DGGITQSPKYLFRKEGQNVTLSCEQNLNHDAMYWYRQDPGQGLRLIYYSQIVNDFQKGDIAEGYSVSREKKESFPLTVTSAQKNPTAFYLCASSIDSTSGYNEQFFGPGTRLTVL.